This passage covers 22 T cell receptor beta chains from one sample sequenced in a study of quantifying T cell responses using KT2 cells (dated by TCRdb to the late 2010s). Context from the whole study: RNA was DNase-treated and reverse transcribed with TCR alpha and beta constant-region primers, mostly using SuperScript III.

The protocol used for the library was UMI-ligation and nested PCR. TCRdb shows the sequencer as Illumina MiSeq. T4 RNA ligase 1 was used to ligate a single-stranded oligonucleotide containing the Illumina SP2 sequence and a UMI to the 3' end of the cDNA. PCR1 ran approximately 4 cycles (98°C 15 s, 69°C 30 s, 72°C 40 s); the beta primer was an equimolar mix of RC1.1 and RC1.2 covering TRBC1 and TRBC2. TCRdb handled the public reads itself, with Q25 trimming in fastp and clone calling in MiXCR, and kept productive beta chains. Rows matching on CDR3 protein sequence are summarized as one entry with the most common DNA and genes. The sample includes around 35,000 distinct CDR3 sequences, with approximately 10% observed a single time. The biggest ten clones account for roughly 10% of the sample. The source material was PBMCs spiked with cells of the T cell clone KT2. Receptors originate from a human donor.

This clonotype was observed at least ten times. CDR3 coding DNA: TGCGCCAGCAGCCAACAGGCCAATCAGCCCCAGCATTTT. Encoded protein: CASSQQANQPQHF. The chain has TRBV4-1 and TRBJ1-5, with unresolved D. Trimming left V 2 bases short and J 3 bases short, with 5 bases between. Germline loops: CDR1 MGHRA, CDR2 YSYEKL. The CDR3 consists of 13 residues.

This clonotype has a handful of counts. The J gene is TRBJ2-6, the V gene TRBV6-5; 9 nucleotides line up with TRBD1. Per germline, CDR1 MNHEY and CDR2 SVGAGI. With 7 bases clipped from V and 2 bases from J, the junction kept 18 bases outside the gene matches. The CDR3 sequence is 20 residues long. The CDR3 loop reads CASNSLGPGQGVTGANVLTF. CDR3 coding DNA: TGTGCCAGCAATTCCCTCGGTCCGGGACAGGGCGTTACTGGGGCCAACGTCCTGACTTTC.

This clonotype was recorded a few times. The rearrangement joins TRBV20-1 to TRBJ1-6, with D uncertain. The germline CDR1 and CDR2 sequences are DFQATT and SNEGSKA (reference sequence). The CDR3 sequence is 14 residues long. Trimming pared 5 bases from V and 8 bases from J, leaving 16 bases between. The CDR3 is CSAPKGLSDSPLHF. For the CDR3, the DNA is TGCAGTGCTCCCAAGGGCCTATCTGATTCACCCCTCCACTTT.

This clonotype was seen at least ten times. The V gene is TRBV29-1, the J gene TRBJ1-5; tentative D call: TRBD1 (6 bases). Germline V gene lookup returns CDR1 SQVTM and CDR2 ANQGSEA. Between the trimmed V and J ends, which lost 5 bases and 6 bases, there was a span of 17 bases. The CDR3 loop spans 14 amino acids. CDR3 in DNA: TGCAGCGTTAGGATGGGGGGCCAGGGTCAGCCCCAGCATTTT. Translated, it gives CSVRMGGQGQPQHF. The whole variable domain, filled in from reference TRBV29-1 and TRBJ1-5, reads SAVISQKPSRDICQRGTSLTIQCQVDSQVTMMFWYRQQPGQSLTLIATANQGSEATYESGFVIDKFPISRPNLTFSTLTVSNMSPEDSSIYLCSVRMGGQGQPQHFGDGTRLSIL.

The table lists this clonotype with a few counts. V is TRBV2 and J is TRBJ2-4; 8 positions match TRBD1. The CDR3 extends over 17 amino acids. The V gene end was trimmed by 4 bases and the J gene end by 1 base; junction bases not matched to a gene: 9. Germline V gene sequence: CDR1 SNHLY, CDR2 FYNNEI. CDR3 bases: TGTGCCAGCAGTGCCTCAGGGGGCGGTTCCGCCAAAAACATTCAGTACTTC. Translation: CASSASGGGSAKNIQYF.

In this sample, this clonotype turned up a few times. V gene TRBV2 combines with J gene TRBJ2-3; 8 positions match TRBD2. V dropped 6 bases and J dropped 0; count of bases not matched to a gene: 5. The germline gives CDR1 SNHLY, CDR2 FYNNEI. The CDR3 length is 15 residues. For the CDR3, the DNA is TGTGCCAGCAGGACCCAGCGGGGGAGCACAGATACGCAGTATTTT. It specifies CASRTQRGSTDTQYF.

The chain uses TRBV29-1 and TRBJ2-1; possibly TRBD1 for D (8 bases). Per germline, CDR1 SQVTM and CDR2 ANQGSEA. This CDR3 contains 13 residues. V dropped 7 bases and J dropped 9 bases, with 19 bases sitting between them. CDR3 in DNA: TGCAGCGCAAACAGGGGGAGGGCGAGTGAGCAGTTCTTC. Its translation: CSANRGRASEQFF.

The V gene is TRBV14, the J gene TRBJ2-1; D is possibly TRBD1 (5 bases). The CDR3 consists of 18 residues. Between the trimmed V and J ends, which lost 1 base and 0 bases, there was a span of 16 bases. In germline, CDR1 is SGHDN, CDR2 FVKESK. This CDR3 reads CASSQVYPRQSSYNEQFF. The DNA for the CDR3 is TGTGCCAGCAGCCAAGTATATCCTCGACAGAGCTCCTACAATGAGCAGTTCTTC.

This sequence joins TRBV20-1 and TRBJ1-1; D remains unclear. Germline CDR1 and CDR2: DFQATT and SNEGSKA (reference sequence). The CDR3 has 19 residues. V was shortened by 6 bases and J by 1 base, with 30 bases between the two germline ends. CDR3 coding DNA: TGCAGTGCCCGAGTGCTAGTGGATCCGGGAGAGACCCGGAACACTGAAGCTTTCTTT. Translating it yields CSARVLVDPGETRNTEAFF.

J is TRBJ1-2 and V is TRBV18; D unresolved. V dropped 3 bases and J dropped 5 bases, with 13 bases sitting between them. Per the germline V gene, CDR1 is KGHSH and CDR2 is LQKENI. CDR3 length: 14 amino acids. The CDR3, as DNA: TGTGCCAGCTCACCTAATCGAGATCCTTATGGCTACACCTTC. Translated: CASSPNRDPYGYTF.

The V gene is TRBV14, the J gene TRBJ1-6; D is uncertain. V dropped 0 bases and J dropped 9 bases, with 9 bases sitting between them. Per germline, CDR1 SGHDN and CDR2 FVKESK. This CDR3 is built from 14 residues. CDR3 in amino acids: CASSQEKTLSPLHF. DNA of the CDR3: TGTGCCAGCAGCCAAGAGAAGACACTTTCACCCCTCCACTTT.

This clonotype was recorded a few times. This chain uses TRBV3-1 with TRBJ2-7, with D perhaps TRBD2 (7 bases). V was cut by 3 bases and J by 4 bases, with 16 bases left in between. Germline V gene lookup returns CDR1 LGHDT and CDR2 YNNKEL (reference sequence). There are 15 residues in the CDR3. CDR3 loop: CASSQNFGGRYEQYF. CDR3 nucleotides: TGTGCCAGCAGCCAGAACTTCGGGGGGCGATACGAGCAGTACTTC.

This clonotype was seen repeatedly, ten times or more. This chain connects TRBV18 to TRBJ1-1, with D unclear. Germline assignment: CDR1 KGHSH and CDR2 LQKENI. The CDR3 has 14 amino acids. Trimming removed 6 bases at V and 3 bases at J, with 14 bases between. For the CDR3, the DNA is TGTGCCAGCTCGCCCGGACCACCTGACACTGAAGCTTTCTTT. Its protein is CASSPGPPDTEAFF. Drawing the rest from reference TRBV18 and TRBJ1-1, the complete variable domain is NAGVMQNPRHLVRRRGQEARLRCSPMKGHSHVYWYRQLPEEGLKFMVYLQKENIIDESGMPKERFSAEFPKEGPSILRIQQVVRGDSAAYFCASSPGPPDTEAFFGQGTRLTVV.

This clonotype occurred a few times. V gene TRBV7-8 combines with J gene TRBJ2-2; the D gene is possibly TRBD1 (5 bases). Germline V gene lookup returns CDR1 SGHVS and CDR2 FQNEAQ. The CDR3 is 15 amino acids. Trimming left V 3 bases short and J 8 bases short, with 16 bases between. CDR3 residues: CASSFRQGVAGELFF. The CDR3 nucleotides read TGTGCCAGCAGCTTCAGACAAGGGGTGGCTGGGGAGCTGTTTTTT. Using reference TRBV7-8 and TRBJ2-2 for the parts outside the CDR3, the full variable domain is GAGVSQSPRYKVAKRGQDVALRCDPISGHVSLFWYQQALGQGPEFLTYFQNEAQLDKSGLPSDRFFAERPEGSVSTLKIQRTQQEDSAVYLCASSFRQGVAGELFFGEGSRLTVL.

This clonotype was detected many times. This chain links TRBV29-1 with TRBJ2-3, with 7 positions matching TRBD2. Unmatched junction bases numbered 5, after V lost 3 bases and J lost 2 bases. The CDR3 contains 14 residues. The V gene's germline CDR1 is SQVTM and CDR2 ANQGSEA. CDR3 in amino acids: CSVERGLDTDTQYF. CDR3 nucleotides: TGCAGCGTTGAGCGGGGGTTGGACACAGATACGCAGTATTTT.

This clonotype has at least ten counts. This chain uses TRBV2 with TRBJ2-3; 9 bases match TRBD2. The CDR3 is made up of 13 amino acids. The germline gives CDR1 SNHLY, CDR2 FYNNEI. V was clipped by 11 bases and J by 14 bases; unmatched bases: 17. The CDR3 DNA sequence: TGTGCCGACAAAGCGGGAGGTACCCAGCGCTTGTATTTT. Amino acids: CADKAGGTQRLYF.

The chain is built from TRBV20-1 and TRBJ1-4; no firm D call. Trimming pared 3 bases from V and 10 bases from J, leaving 15 bases between. The CDR3 contains 13 residues. Germline-derived CDR1 and CDR2 are DFQATT and SNEGSKA (reference sequence). As DNA, the CDR3 is TGCAGTGCTAGTATGGGTTTAGACGGAAAACTGTTTTTT. This sequence encodes CSASMGLDGKLFF.

The table lists this clonotype with a few counts. The CDR3 here is CASSLPTESSYNEQFF. For the CDR3, the DNA is TGTGCCAGCAGTTTACCGACAGAAAGCTCCTACAATGAGCAGTTCTTC. The gene calls are TRBV28 and TRBJ2-1; the D gene is possibly TRBD1 (5 bases). The CDR3 length is 16 residues. Germline lookup yields CDR1 MDHEN and CDR2 SYDVKM. V gave up 2 bases and J gave up 0 bases, with 11 bases separating them.

This clonotype was seen many times. V is TRBV12-3 or TRBV12-4 and J is TRBJ1-4; 7 positions match TRBD1. The junction had 12 bases not matched to a gene; V was cut back by 7 bases and J by 7 bases. The CDR3 spans 15 residues. The CDR3 loop is CASTPGQLGFEKLFF. The CDR3 nucleotides are TGTGCCAGCACCCCGGGACAGCTCGGGTTTGAAAAACTGTTTTTT.

The V call is TRBV10-2, the J call TRBJ2-5, with 11 nucleotides matching TRBD2. The germline V gene encodes CDR1 WSHSY and CDR2 SAAADI. With V trimmed by 1 base and J by 2 bases, 3 bases remained unmatched. The length of the CDR3 is 16 residues. CDR3 DNA: TGCGCCAGCAGTGAGTGGTCTAGCGGGGGGCAAGAGACCCAGTACTTC. Translated, it gives CASSEWSSGGQETQYF.

This clonotype showed up many times. This sequence joins TRBV6-1 and TRBJ1-1; no definite D call. Germline V gives CDR1 MNHNS, CDR2 SASEGT. The V end was cut by 6 bases, the J end by 3 bases, with 14 bases between. The length of the CDR3 is 14 residues. CDR3 protein: CASRGKGIYTEAFF. CDR3 DNA sequence: TGTGCCAGCAGGGGGAAGGGTATATACACTGAAGCTTTCTTT.

The table lists this clonotype with many counts. The gene calls are TRBV12-3 or TRBV12-4 and TRBJ2-4; 8 nucleotides match TRBD2. After removal of 3 bases from V and 3 bases from J, the junction contained 4 bases not matched to a gene. CDR3 length: 15 residues. The CDR3 bases are TGTGCCAGCAGTTTTCTGAGCGGGGGCAAAAACATTCAGTACTTC. It encodes CASSFLSGGKNIQYF.